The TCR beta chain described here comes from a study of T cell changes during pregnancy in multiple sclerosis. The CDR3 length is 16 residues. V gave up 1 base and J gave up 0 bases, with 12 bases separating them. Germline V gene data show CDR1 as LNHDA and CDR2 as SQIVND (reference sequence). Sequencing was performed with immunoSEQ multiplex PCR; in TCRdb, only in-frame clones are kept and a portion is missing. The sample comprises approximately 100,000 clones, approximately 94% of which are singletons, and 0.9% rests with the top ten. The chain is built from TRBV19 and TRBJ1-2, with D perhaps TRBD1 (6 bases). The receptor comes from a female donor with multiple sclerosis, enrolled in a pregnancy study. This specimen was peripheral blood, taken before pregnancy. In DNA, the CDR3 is TGTGCCAGTAGTATAGGGACAGCAAATGCTAACTATGGCTACACCTTC. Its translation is CASSIGTANANYGYTF.